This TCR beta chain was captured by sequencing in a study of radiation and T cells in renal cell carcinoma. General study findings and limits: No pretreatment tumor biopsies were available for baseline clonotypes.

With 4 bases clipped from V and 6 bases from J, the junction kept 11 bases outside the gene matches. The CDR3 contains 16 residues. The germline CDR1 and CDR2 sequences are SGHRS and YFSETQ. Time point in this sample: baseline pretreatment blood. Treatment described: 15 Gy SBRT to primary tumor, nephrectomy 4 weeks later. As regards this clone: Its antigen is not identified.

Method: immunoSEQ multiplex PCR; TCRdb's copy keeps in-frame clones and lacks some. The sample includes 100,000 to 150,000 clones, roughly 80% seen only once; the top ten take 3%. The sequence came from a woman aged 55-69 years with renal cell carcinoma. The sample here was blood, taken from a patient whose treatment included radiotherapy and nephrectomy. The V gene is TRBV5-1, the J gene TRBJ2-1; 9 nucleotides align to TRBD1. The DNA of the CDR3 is TGCGCCAGCAGCGGGGGGAGTGGGACAGGGTCCAATGAGCAGTTCTTC. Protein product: CASSGGSGTGSNEQFF.